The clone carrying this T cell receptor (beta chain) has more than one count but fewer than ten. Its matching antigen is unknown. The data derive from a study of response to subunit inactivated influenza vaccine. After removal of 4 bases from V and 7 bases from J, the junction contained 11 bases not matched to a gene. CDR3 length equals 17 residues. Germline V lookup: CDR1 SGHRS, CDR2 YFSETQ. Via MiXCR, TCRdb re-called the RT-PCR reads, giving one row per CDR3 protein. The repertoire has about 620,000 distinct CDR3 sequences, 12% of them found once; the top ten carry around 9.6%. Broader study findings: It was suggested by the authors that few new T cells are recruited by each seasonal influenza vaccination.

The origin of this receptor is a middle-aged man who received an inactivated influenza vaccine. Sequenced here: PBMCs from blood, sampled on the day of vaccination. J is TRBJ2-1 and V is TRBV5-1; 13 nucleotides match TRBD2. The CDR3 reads CASSLRTSGGEGNEQFF. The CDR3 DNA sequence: TGCGCCAGCAGCCTCCGGACTAGCGGGGGCGAAGGGAATGAGCAGTTCTTC.